Listed here is a single T cell receptor beta chain. Its antigen is currently unknown. The CDR3 covers 15 residues. CDR1 and CDR2 from the germline V gene are MNHEY and SMNVEV (reference sequence). V shed 2 bases, J shed 5 bases, and the junction held 7 bases outside the gene matches. These data come from a study of OX40 agonist ivuxolimab in advanced cancers. Study-wide background: Past anti-PD-1, anti-PD-L1 or anti-CTLA-4 therapy was accepted, and 30% to 50% had received some.

Points from the study as a whole: The study found among the lowest clonal expansion in partial responders at 0.1-3.0 mg/kg.

TCRdb's table, derived via immunoSEQ multiplex PCR, lists solely in-frame clones and lacks some. This sample has approximately 82,000 clones, with 75% to 90% found just once. Source: CD4+ or CD8+ T cells sorted from blood, taken in a trial of the OX40 agonist ivuxolimab. The TCR was taken from an adult with an advanced solid tumor such as melanoma, head and neck, liver or kidney cancer. V gene TRBV27 combines with J gene TRBJ2-7, with 9 bases matching TRBD2. The CDR3 coding sequence is TGTGCCAGCAGTTTAGGTTTAGCGGGGGTCGACGAGCAGTACTTC. As protein: CASSLGLAGVDEQYF.